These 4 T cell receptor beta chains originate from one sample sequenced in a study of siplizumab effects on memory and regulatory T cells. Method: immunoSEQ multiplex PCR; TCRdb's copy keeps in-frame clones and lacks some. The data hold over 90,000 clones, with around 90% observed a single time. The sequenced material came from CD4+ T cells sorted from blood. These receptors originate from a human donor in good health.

CDR3 sequence: CASTMRGLAGPSYEQYF. The DNA for the CDR3 is TGTGCCAGTACGATGCGGGGACTAGCGGGGCCCTCCTACGAGCAGTACTTC. The chain employs TRBV27 and TRBJ2-7; 13 nucleotides agree with TRBD2. The V segment lost 9 bases and the J segment 0 bases; nucleotides outside the gene matches: 11. The length of the CDR3 is 17 residues. CDR1 is MNHEY, CDR2 SMNVEV, per germline (reference sequence).

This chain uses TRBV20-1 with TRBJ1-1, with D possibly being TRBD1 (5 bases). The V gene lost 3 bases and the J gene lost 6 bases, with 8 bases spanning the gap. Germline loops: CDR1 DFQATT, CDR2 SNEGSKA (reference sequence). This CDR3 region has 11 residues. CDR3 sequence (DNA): TGCAGTGCTAGGGGGCGCGCTGAAGCTTTCTTT. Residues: CSARGRAEAFF.

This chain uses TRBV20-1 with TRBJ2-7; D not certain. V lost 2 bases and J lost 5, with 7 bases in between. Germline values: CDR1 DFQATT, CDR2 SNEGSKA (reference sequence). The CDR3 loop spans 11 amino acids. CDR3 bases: TGCAGTGCTAGAAGGTTCGACGAGCAGTACTTC. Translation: CSARRFDEQYF.

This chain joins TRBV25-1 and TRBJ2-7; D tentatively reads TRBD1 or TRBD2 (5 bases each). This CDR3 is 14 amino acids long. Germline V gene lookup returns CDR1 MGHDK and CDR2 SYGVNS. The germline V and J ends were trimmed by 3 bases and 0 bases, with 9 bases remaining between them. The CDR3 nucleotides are TGTGCCAGCAGTGAGGGGACGATCTCCTACGAGCAGTACTTC. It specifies CASSEGTISYEQYF.